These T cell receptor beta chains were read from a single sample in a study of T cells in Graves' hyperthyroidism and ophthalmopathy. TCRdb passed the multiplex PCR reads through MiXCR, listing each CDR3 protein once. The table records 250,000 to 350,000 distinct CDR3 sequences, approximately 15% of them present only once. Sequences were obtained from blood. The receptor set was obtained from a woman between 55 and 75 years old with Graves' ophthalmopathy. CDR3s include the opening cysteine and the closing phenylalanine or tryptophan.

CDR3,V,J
CATSKDLNQPQHF,TRBV15,TRBJ1-5
CASSESRPSAGQNYGYTF,TRBV10-1,TRBJ1-2
CASSFRQETQYF,TRBV5-1,TRBJ2-5
CSARSRGGASPLHF,TRBV20-1,TRBJ1-6
CASSSSGTGEGVYNEQFF,TRBV27,TRBJ2-1
CASSESSGSYNEQFF,TRBV18,TRBJ2-1
CASSPGLAGKLEQYF,TRBV18,TRBJ2-7
CASSLGGTLVLDTEAFF,TRBV9,TRBJ1-1
CASSIRTRPETQYF,TRBV27,TRBJ2-5
CASSSALAARTDTQYF,TRBV13,TRBJ2-3
CSAIKPAGTDTQYF,TRBV20-1,TRBJ2-3
CASSQVVPYNEQFF,TRBV3-1,TRBJ2-1
CASTLLGESEAFF,TRBV6-1,TRBJ1-1
CASSLESRQTQYF,TRBV7-2,TRBJ2-5
CASSLMAGAMNTEAFF,TRBV7-2,TRBJ1-1
CSARADMLYGYTF,TRBV20-1,TRBJ1-2
CASSLVGQKAFF,TRBV11-2,TRBJ1-1
CASSLVYPLGKGGYEQYF,TRBV5-6,TRBJ2-7
CASSPWGDQPQHF,TRBV7-2,TRBJ1-5
CAWNQDSNQPQHF,TRBV30,TRBJ1-5
CASSQVGEHGYTF,TRBV3-1,TRBJ1-2
CASSWAGPLTGELFF,TRBV11-2,TRBJ2-2
CSVDPQGANYGYTF,TRBV29-1,TRBJ1-2
CASSRLGLPNYNEQFF,TRBV28,TRBJ2-1
CASSIRDLGNEKLFF,TRBV28,TRBJ1-4
CTSSSIGLGGAPDTQYF,TRBV7-2,TRBJ2-3
CASRSGQGEKLFF,TRBV6-1,TRBJ1-4
CASSRVQTGFRVGRNNEQFF,TRBV4-3,TRBJ2-1
CASSTTGGGQPQHF,TRBV18,TRBJ1-5
CATTERRDPRQSTEAFF,TRBV24-1,TRBJ1-1
CASSTSGPKNIQYF,TRBV19,TRBJ2-4
CASSQMLTDTQYF,TRBV3-1,TRBJ2-3
CASGPMPWDQPQHF,TRBV2,TRBJ1-5
CASSLVASGSSYNEQFF,TRBV7-2,TRBJ2-1
CASRTGTSEQYF,TRBV27,TRBJ2-7
CASSLAAGGSTGANVLTF,TRBV28,TRBJ2-6
CASSFRSGRTQETQYF,TRBV5-6,TRBJ2-5
CASSSFRDREVSDTQYF,TRBV5-6,TRBJ2-3
CASSPPGRSYEQYF,TRBV18,TRBJ2-7
CASSLAGVSTDTQYF,TRBV5-1,TRBJ2-3
CASSRNQGATEAFF,TRBV6-1,TRBJ1-1
CSATPSGGVTGELFF,TRBV20-1,TRBJ2-2
CASSGHRDRGYTDTQYF,TRBV7-6,TRBJ2-3
CASSVGVVARTKEDTQYF,TRBV9,TRBJ2-3
CASSLYDRTNYEQYF,TRBV27,TRBJ2-7